The T cell receptor beta chain described here comes from a study of early T cells in non-severe SARS-CoV-2 infection. The CDR3 totals 13 residues. Per germline, CDR1 MRHNA and CDR2 SNTAGT. The V end lost 2 bases, the J end lost 5 bases, and 6 bases lay between the germline ends. TCRdb re-derived calls from the 5' RACE reads in MiXCR, one entry per CDR3 protein. The table shows over 50,000 distinct CDR3 sequences, with under 14% occurring only once. There are many counts of this clonotype. Specimen: whole blood. The receptor was derived from an adult who was a healthcare worker with PCR-confirmed SARS-CoV-2 infection or an uninfected control (not recorded which). The V gene is TRBV6-4, the J gene TRBJ2-2; D call uncertain. CDR3 nucleotide sequence: TGTGCCAGCAGTGACGGGCCTACCGGGGAGCTGTTTTTT. Amino acids: CASSDGPTGELFF.